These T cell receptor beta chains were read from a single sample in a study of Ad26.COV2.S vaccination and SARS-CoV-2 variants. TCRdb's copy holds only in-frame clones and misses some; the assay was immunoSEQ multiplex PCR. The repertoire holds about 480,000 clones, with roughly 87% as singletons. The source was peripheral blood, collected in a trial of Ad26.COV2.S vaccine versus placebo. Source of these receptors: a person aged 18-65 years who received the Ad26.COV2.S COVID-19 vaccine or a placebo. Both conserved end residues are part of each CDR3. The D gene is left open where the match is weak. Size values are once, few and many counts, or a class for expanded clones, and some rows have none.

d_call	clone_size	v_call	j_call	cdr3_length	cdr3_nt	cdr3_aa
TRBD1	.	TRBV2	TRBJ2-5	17	TGTGCCAGCAGTGGGATACGGGACAGGGTGATGGGAGAGACCCAGTACTTC	CASSGIRDRVMGETQYF
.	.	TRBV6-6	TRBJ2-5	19	TGTGCCAGCAGTCCTCGCAACCCCCCGACAGGCGAGGGAGGGAAGACCCAGTACTTC	CASSPRNPPTGEGGKTQYF
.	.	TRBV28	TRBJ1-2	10	TGTGCCATCAGGGGTGGTGGCTACACCTTC	CAIRGGGYTF
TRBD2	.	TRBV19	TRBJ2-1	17	TGTGCCAGTAGTAAAATAACCGGGACTAGCGGATACAATGAGCAGTTCTTC	CASSKITGTSGYNEQFF
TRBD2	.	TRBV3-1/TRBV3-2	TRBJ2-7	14	TGTGCCAGCAGCCCCGGGACTCCGGGGGGCGAGCAGTACTTC	CASSPGTPGGEQYF
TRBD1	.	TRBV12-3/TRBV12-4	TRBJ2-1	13	TGTGCCAGCAGTTTCGGGACAGGGAGAGAGCAGTTCTTC	CASSFGTGREQFF
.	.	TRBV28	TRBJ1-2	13	TGTGCCAGCACGAAGCGAGGGATAGGGGGCTACACCTTC	CASTKRGIGGYTF
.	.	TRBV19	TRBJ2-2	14	TGTGCCAGTAGGCTCGGGCAGGACCCCGGGGAGCTGTTTTTT	CASRLGQDPGELFF
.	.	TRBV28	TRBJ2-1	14	TGTGCCAGCAGTTTGCCGGGAGATTCCAATGAGCAGTTCTTC	CASSLPGDSNEQFF
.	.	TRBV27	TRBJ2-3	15	TGTGCCAGCAGTTTGGGGCGGCGGTCCACAGATACGCAGTATTTT	CASSLGRRSTDTQYF
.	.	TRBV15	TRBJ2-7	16	TGTGCCACCAGCGGGAGGACAGGAACATCCTACTACGAGCAGTACTTC	CATSGRTGTSYYEQYF
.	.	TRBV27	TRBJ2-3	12	TGTGCCAGCAGTTTAAAAAGAGATACGCAGTATTTT	CASSLKRDTQYF
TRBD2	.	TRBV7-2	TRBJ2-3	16	TGTGCCAGCAGTCCCGGGACTAGCGGGTGGACAGATACGCAGTATTTT	CASSPGTSGWTDTQYF
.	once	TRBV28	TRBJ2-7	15	TGTGCCAGCAGCACCCAGTCTGTTAGCTCCTACGAGCAGTACTTC	CASSTQSVSSYEQYF
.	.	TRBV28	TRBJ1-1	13	TGTGCCAGCAGTTTAACCCACGAGGCTGAAGCTTTCTTT	CASSLTHEAEAFF
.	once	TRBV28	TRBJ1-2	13	TGTGCCAGCAGTCCACCGGGCGCTATTGGCTACACCTTC	CASSPPGAIGYTF
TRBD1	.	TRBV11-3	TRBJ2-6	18	TGTGCCAGCAGCAACCGCGGACAGGGGGCATCTGGGGCCAACGTCCTGACTTTC	CASSNRGQGASGANVLTF
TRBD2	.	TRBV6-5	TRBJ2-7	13	TGTGCCAGCAGACTAGGAGGGACTAACGAGCAGTACTTC	CASRLGGTNEQYF
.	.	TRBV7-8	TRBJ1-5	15	TGTGCCAGCATACAGGGAGGCTCGAAAAATCAGCCCCAGCATTTT	CASIQGGSKNQPQHF
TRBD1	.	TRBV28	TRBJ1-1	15	TGTGCCAGCAGGTCAGGGGGCGCATGGGTGACTGAAGCTTTCTTT	CASRSGGAWVTEAFF
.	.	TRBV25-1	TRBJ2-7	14	TGTGCCAGCAGTGAGGACGGTGAGGCCTACGAGCAGTACTTC	CASSEDGEAYEQYF
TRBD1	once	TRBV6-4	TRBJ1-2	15	TGTGCCAGCAGTGACAGGACAGGGTTGAACTATGGCTACACCTTC	CASSDRTGLNYGYTF
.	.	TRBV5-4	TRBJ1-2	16	TGTGCCAGCAGCTTGGGTCCGTCAGGCGGGTTTCGTGGCTACACCTTC	CASSLGPSGGFRGYTF
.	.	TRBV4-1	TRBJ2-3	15	TGCGCCAGCAGCCAAGATCTCGGGACCACAGATACGCAGTATTTT	CASSQDLGTTDTQYF
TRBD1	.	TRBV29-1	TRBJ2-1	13	TGCAGCGTTCAACAGGGGTCTGGGAATGAGCAGTTCTTC	CSVQQGSGNEQFF
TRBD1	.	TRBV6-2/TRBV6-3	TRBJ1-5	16	TGTGCCAGCAGTGGGGGATGGGACAGGGTGGATCAGCCCCAGCATTTT	CASSGGWDRVDQPQHF
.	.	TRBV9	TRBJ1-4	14	TGTGCCAGCAGCGTATGGGAGGGAGATGAAAAACTGTTTTTT	CASSVWEGDEKLFF
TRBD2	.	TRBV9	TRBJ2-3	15	TGTGCCAGCAGCGGGATTAGCGGGGAAACAGATACGCAGTATTTT	CASSGISGETDTQYF
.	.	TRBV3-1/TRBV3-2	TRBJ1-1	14	TGTGCCAGCAGCCAAGGGGTAAGGGGCACTGAAGCTTTCTTT	CASSQGVRGTEAFF
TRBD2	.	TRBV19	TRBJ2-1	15	TGTGCCAGTAGTATGGAGGGACTAGCGGAGGCCGAGCAGTTCTTC	CASSMEGLAEAEQFF
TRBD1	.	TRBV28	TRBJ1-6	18	TGTGCCAGCAGTCCGATTTTCGGACAGGGGGCGCATAATTCACCCCTCCACTTT	CASSPIFGQGAHNSPLHF
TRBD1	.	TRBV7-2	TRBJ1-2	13	TGTGCCAGCAGCACCCCGGGACAGGATGGCTACACCTTC	CASSTPGQDGYTF
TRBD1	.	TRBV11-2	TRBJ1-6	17	TGTGCCAGCAGCCCAATCGGGCAGGGGGCGTACAATTCACCCCTCCACTTT	CASSPIGQGAYNSPLHF
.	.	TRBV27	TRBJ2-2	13	TGTGCCAGCAGTTTTGGGGTAACCGGGGAGCTGTTTTTT	CASSFGVTGELFF
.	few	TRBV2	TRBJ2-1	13	TGTGCCAGCAGGCTTAGCTCCTACAATGAGCAGTTCTTC	CASRLSSYNEQFF
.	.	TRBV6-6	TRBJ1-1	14	TGTGCCAGCAGCTTCAGGGGATTCAACACTGAAGCTTTCTTT	CASSFRGFNTEAFF
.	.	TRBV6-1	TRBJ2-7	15	TGTGCCAGCAGTGATGCTGGAGGGTCAACCTACGAGCAGTACTTC	CASSDAGGSTYEQYF
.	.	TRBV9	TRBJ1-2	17	TGTGCCAGCAGCACCTCCCCCGGACCTCTTCCTAACTATGGCTACACCTTC	CASSTSPGPLPNYGYTF
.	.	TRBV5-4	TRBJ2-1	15	TGTGCCAGCAGCCAACAGGGCCCCCTAATCAATGAGCAGTTCTTC	CASSQQGPLINEQFF
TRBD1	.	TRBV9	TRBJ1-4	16	TGTGCCAGCAGCGTAGGGGACAGGGGGGATGCGGAAAAACTGTTTTTT	CASSVGDRGDAEKLFF
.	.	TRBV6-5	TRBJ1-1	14	TGTGCCAGCAGTTACGGGAGGAGAAGCCGTGAAGCTTTCTTT	CASSYGRRSREAFF